These T cell receptor beta chains were read from a single sample in a study of OX40 agonist ivuxolimab in advanced cancers. The method was immunoSEQ multiplex PCR; TCRdb's version includes in-frame clones alone and lacks a portion of them. The sample lists about 30,000 clones, 80% to 85% occurring once. Sequenced here: CD4+ or CD8+ T cells sorted from blood, sampled in a trial of the OX40 agonist ivuxolimab. These receptors were collected from an adult with an advanced solid tumor such as melanoma, head and neck, liver or kidney cancer. The CDR3 runs from the conserved cysteine through the conserved F or W. The D gene is left open where the match is weak. Clone size is shown for a subset of rows, as once, few, many or a class of expanded clone.

NA,TRBV9,TRBJ2-3,NA,TGTGCCAGCAGCGTAGGGGACTCCGGTTACACAGATACGCAGTATTTT,CASSVGDSGYTDTQYF
NA,TRBV9,TRBJ2-5,NA,TGTGCCAGCAGCGTAGGGGGGGTCGCACAAGAGACCCAGTACTTC,CASSVGGVAQETQYF
NA,TRBV28,TRBJ1-1,NA,TGTGCCAGCAGTTTGACTTGGTTTGGGACAGAAGCTTTCTTT,CASSLTWFGTEAFF
NA,TRBV10-3,TRBJ2-7,NA,TGTGCCATCAGTGACCTCGGCCTCAGCTACGAGCAGTACTTC,CAISDLGLSYEQYF
NA,TRBV19,TRBJ1-1,TRBD1,TGTGCCAGTAGTTCCGGGACAGGGTATATGAACACTGAAGCTTTCTTT,CASSSGTGYMNTEAFF
few,TRBV5-5,TRBJ2-1,TRBD2,TGTGCCAGCAGCTTATATGTACTAGCGAACTACAATGAGCAGTTCTTC,CASSLYVLANYNEQFF
NA,TRBV7-9,TRBJ1-1,TRBD1,TGTGCCAGCAGTTTCCGGGACAGGGACACTGAAGCTTTCTTT,CASSFRDRDTEAFF
NA,TRBV19,TRBJ1-3,NA,TGTGCCAGTAGTCTAATAATACAGCGATCCTCTGGAAACACCATATATTTT,CASSLIIQRSSGNTIYF
few,TRBV20-1,TRBJ1-1,NA,TGCAGTGCTCTGCCTGAAGCTTTCTTT,CSALPEAFF
NA,TRBV27,TRBJ1-6,NA,TGTGCCAGCAGTTTAGGCCGCAATTCACCCCTCCACTTT,CASSLGRNSPLHF
once,TRBV19,TRBJ1-2,NA,TGTGCCAGTAGTCCCGGGTCTGGGGGCTTTAGGGGCTACACCTTC,CASSPGSGGFRGYTF
NA,TRBV30,TRBJ2-7,TRBD1,TGTGCCTGCGACAGGGGAACCTACGAGCAGTACTTC,CACDRGTYEQYF
NA,TRBV7-2,TRBJ2-7,NA,TGTGCCAGCAGCTTAGAGGTAGCCTCCTACGAGCAGTACTTC,CASSLEVASYEQYF
NA,TRBV27,TRBJ2-3,NA,TGTGCCAGCAGTCTACATTACACAGATACGCAGTATTTT,CASSLHYTDTQYF
NA,TRBV6-6,TRBJ1-1,NA,TGTGCCAGCAGCTACCGGCGCGCTGAAGCTTTCTTT,CASSYRRAEAFF
NA,TRBV4-1,TRBJ2-6,NA,TGCGCCAGCAGCCAAGACCTCTTCTCTGGGGCCAACGTCCTGACTTTC,CASSQDLFSGANVLTF
NA,TRBV10-3,TRBJ1-1,NA,TGTGCCATCAGGCGCGACATGAACACTGAAGCTTTCTTT,CAIRRDMNTEAFF
NA,TRBV9,TRBJ2-2,TRBD2,TGTGCCAGCAGCCGAAAGCGGGAGGGAGAAGGGACCGGGGAGCTGTTTTTT,CASSRKREGEGTGELFF
few,TRBV4-3,TRBJ2-7,NA,TGCGCCAGCAGCCAAGATCACAGCAGCCCAGCCTACGAGCAGTACTTC,CASSQDHSSPAYEQYF
NA,TRBV11-2,TRBJ1-6,NA,TGTGCCAGCAGCTACCGGGGGAATAATTCACCCCTCCACTTT,CASSYRGNNSPLHF
NA,TRBV7-8,TRBJ2-7,NA,TGTGCCAGCAGCTTAGGGCAGGGCACGGTCTACGAGCAGTACTTC,CASSLGQGTVYEQYF
NA,TRBV28,TRBJ2-7,NA,TGTGCCAGCAGCGATTACGAGCAGTACTTC,CASSDYEQYF
NA,TRBV29-1,TRBJ1-1,NA,TGCAGCGGACACGGGCCCCTCGAGGGGGACACTGAAGCTTTCTTT,CSGHGPLEGDTEAFF
NA,TRBV6-6,TRBJ2-7,TRBD1,TGTGCCAGCAGAGAGGACAGGGTCTACGAGCAGTACTTC,CASREDRVYEQYF
NA,TRBV2,TRBJ1-4,NA,TGTGCCAGCAGTGATTTCGGGGGGTCGGAAAAACTGTTTTTT,CASSDFGGSEKLFF
NA,TRBV5-1,TRBJ1-5,NA,TGCGCCAGCAGCTTGGGGAGCAATCAGCCCCAGCATTTT,CASSLGSNQPQHF
many,TRBV9,TRBJ1-1,NA,TGTGCCAGCAGCGTAGGGGACACTGAAGCTTTCTTT,CASSVGDTEAFF
NA,TRBV2,TRBJ2-7,NA,TGTGCCAGCAGCTCAGGATCCTACGAGCAGCACTTC,CASSSGSYEQHF
once,TRBV5-5,TRBJ2-5,NA,TGTGCCAGCAGCTTGGGGGAGTACACAGAGACCCAGTACTTC,CASSLGEYTETQYF
NA,TRBV27,TRBJ2-7,NA,TGTGCCAGCAGCCTCTCAGGGAGTTACGAGCAGTACTTC,CASSLSGSYEQYF
NA,TRBV27,TRBJ2-7,TRBD1,TGTGCCAGCAGTTACCCAAGTGGGACAGGTTATCTCGAGCAGTACTTC,CASSYPSGTGYLEQYF
NA,TRBV6-1,TRBJ2-7,TRBD2,TGTGCCAGCAGTTGGACTAGCGGGAGCGGCGAGCAGTACTTC,CASSWTSGSGEQYF
NA,TRBV13,TRBJ1-1,NA,TGTGCCAGCAGCCCTAGAGGGACTGAACTTTACACTGAAGCTTTCTTT,CASSPRGTELYTEAFF
NA,TRBV7-3,TRBJ2-1,NA,TGTGCCAGCAGCTTACGGGTCCCCGCGGATGAGCAGTTCTTC,CASSLRVPADEQFF
once,TRBV11-2,TRBJ1-1,TRBD1,TGTGCCAGCAGCTTAGGGGTTAGGACAGGGGGCCTCACTGAAGCTTTCTTT,CASSLGVRTGGLTEAFF
NA,TRBV28,TRBJ2-5,NA,TGTGCCAGCAGTACCCCCGGGAAAGCCGGAGAGACCCAGTACTTC,CASSTPGKAGETQYF
NA,TRBV28,TRBJ1-4,TRBD1,TGTGCCAGCAGCCGGACAGGGGGAAGAAGTGAAAAACTGTTTTTT,CASSRTGGRSEKLFF
NA,TRBV11-2,TRBJ2-7,NA,TGTGCCAGCAGTCCAGAGGGGTTTCGTCTGGTCGAGCAGTACTTC,CASSPEGFRLVEQYF
once,TRBV29-1,TRBJ2-2,NA,TGCAGCGCCACACGGCCCACGGGGGAGCTGTTTTTT,CSATRPTGELFF
once,TRBV6-5,TRBJ2-1,NA,TGTGCCAGCAGTTACTCTGGGTACTACAATGAGCAGTTCTTC,CASSYSGYYNEQFF
NA,TRBV9,TRBJ2-3,NA,TGTGCCAGCAGCGTAACGGGACAAAGGGAGAGGCAGTATTTT,CASSVTGQRERQYF
NA,TRBV27,TRBJ2-3,NA,TGTGCCAGCCAAGGGTTCACAGATACGCAGTATTTT,CASQGFTDTQYF
once,TRBV14,TRBJ2-7,NA,TGTGCCAGCAGTCAGACATACGAGCAGTACTTC,CASSQTYEQYF
NA,TRBV19,TRBJ2-1,TRBD1,TGTGCCAGTAGTATAGTTGGGACAGACTACAATGAGCAGTTCTTC,CASSIVGTDYNEQFF
NA,TRBV6-1,TRBJ2-7,NA,TGTGCCAGCACCGACATCTCCTACGAGCAGTACTTC,CASTDISYEQYF